This T cell receptor (beta chain) originates from a study of T cells in Graves' hyperthyroidism and ophthalmopathy (dated by TCRdb to about 2019). Turning to the overall study: Peripheral blood was sampled at the time of initial diagnosis, prior to any treatment. The study also compared thyroid tissue and blood T-cell repertoires from several Graves' hyperthyroidism patients. According to the paper, TCR Vbeta CDR3 sequencing was carried out on roughly 130 peripheral blood samples, which came from 40 to 45 ophthalmopathy, around 74 hyperthyroidism and some 17 progressor patients. Following sampling, methimazole starting at 30 mg daily was given to hyperthyroidism patients, and high-dose intravenous methylprednisolone was given to ophthalmopathy patients. Whether ophthalmopathy could be predicted prospectively was tested in an independent validation cohort made up of under 20 hyperthyroidism patients plus 17 patients who later progressed to ophthalmopathy. The approximately 100 discovery patients were randomly split 7:3 into training and test sets. TCR V-J signatures able to tell the groups apart were searched for in a discovery cohort of 90 to 100 patients, of whom 43 had Graves' ophthalmopathy and 57 had stable Graves' hyperthyroidism.

The V and J ends are trimmed by 3 bases and 7 bases, leaving 9 bases between them. Via the germline V gene (reference sequence), CDR1 is SEHNR and CDR2 FQNEAQ. CDR3 length: 13 amino acids, cysteine to phenylalanine. Only the CDR3 DNA stays, 39 bases, in frame from base 1. The paper's findings and limits, for the study overall: Sample size was not statistically predetermined, and investigators were not blinded to group allocation. In validation, progression to ophthalmopathy was predicted by the model with about 70% sensitivity and roughly 72% specificity, a median of 6.5 months before onset. A model built on a 13 V-J signature distinguished ophthalmopathy from stable hyperthyroidism, reaching about 88% sensitivity and around 81% specificity in cross-validation and 80%/75% in testing. Most expanded thyroid clonotypes (frequency above 0.001) were also detected in blood, suggesting blood repertoires may reflect thyroid immune responses.

Moderately to severely active disease, a Clinical Activity Score of at least 3, a NOSPECS grade of at least 4, and a duration under 3 months were present in ophthalmopathy patients. Any patient with an uncontrolled infection, another autoimmune disease, pregnancy or lactation was excluded. Clinical symptoms, serum thyroxine and TRAb, thyroid ultrasound, and orbital computed tomography formed the basis for the diagnoses. PBMCs were separated from approximately 10 ml of fresh peripheral blood using Ficoll-Paque density gradient centrifugation. Trizol reagent was used to extract total RNA, and RNA quality was then checked on an Agilent 2100 Bioanalyzer. This clonotype was counted many times. This receptor's antigen is unknown. The record has no base qualities; no much larger clone is one base away. The TCR beta CDR3 regions were amplified from RNA transcripts. A first-round RT-PCR of the TCR CDR3 used the HTBI primer set with the Qiagen OneStep RT-PCR kit. A second multiplex PCR round built the libraries, followed by size selection and purification. Paired-end sequencing of the libraries was performed with 100 bp reads on an Illumina HiSeq2000. Per the source publication's procedure: SOAPnuke was used to process the raw data, throwing out any read that contained adapters or uncalled bases, had a mean Phred below 15, or lacked an exact constant-primer or identifier match. High-quality paired reads were merged using COPE v1.2.5, and each unique nucleotide sequence was defined as a clonotype. MiTCR v1.1 was used to align the clonotypes against IMGT TRBV, TRBD and TRBJ reference segments. Only V-J combinations with frequency above 0.0001, covering about 99% of repertoires, were analysed. A TCS score was defined as the ratio of F50 (clonal expansion) to E x V (chaos), with BLOSUM62-based TCRdist applied between CDR3 peptides within each V-J. Welch's t-statistics and random forest reduced 500 to 650 V-J features to some 14, which were used in a naive Bayes classifier (R e1071). Using fastp trimming at Q25 and MiXCR clonotype assembly, TCRdb reanalyzed the public sequencing data and kept in-frame beta chains. Duplicate CDR3 protein sequences are folded into a single record with the most common DNA and genes. V and J calls and clone size were set by TCRdb, not the authors. The sample includes hundreds of thousands of distinct CDR3 sequences, with about 14% observed a single time. The ten largest account for approximately 13% of the sample.

The specimen sequenced was blood. The clonotype originates from a woman aged 45 to 65 with Graves' ophthalmopathy. Rearrangement joined TRBV7-9 to TRBJ2-2; TRBD1 might be the D gene, on 6 matching bases. The CDR3 region: CASSFKGVGELFF. The DNA reads as follows: TGTGCCAGCAGCTTCAAGGGGGTCGGGGAGCTGTTTTTT.